This T cell receptor (beta chain) was profiled in a study of PD-1 blockade in classical Hodgkin lymphoma. As concerns this clone: Its antigen is not identified.

Relapses following autologous stem cell transplantation were seen in all patients, with brentuximab vedotin exposure varying. Patients showed best responses of complete response, partial response or progressive disease. General observations from the study: Compared with baseline, CD4+ but not CD8+ TCR diversity had risen significantly by C4D1. Exclusion was the outcome for patients who began nivolumab under 1 year after ASCT.

Assay: immunoSEQ multiplex PCR; the TCRdb copy retains only in-frame clones and omits some. The profile shows about 27,000 clones, about four fifths of them singletons. The input for sequencing was peripheral blood mononuclear cells (PBMCs), taken before the second cycle of nivolumab. The TCR originated in a human donor with classical Hodgkin lymphoma.

In DNA, the CDR3 is TGTGCCAGCAGCCCCGCCGCTAGCGGGGGAAAATTCACAGATACGCAGTATTTT. Translated, it gives CASSPAASGGKFTDTQYF. The rearrangement joins TRBV7-6 to TRBJ2-3; 10 bases are shared with TRBD2. V shed 5 bases, J shed 2 bases, and the junction held 13 bases outside the gene matches. The CDR3 totals 18 residues. Germline CDR1 and CDR2: SGHVS and FNYEAQ.